Listed here is a single TCR beta chain. Its antigen remains unidentified. The sample holds no much larger clone one base away, and base qualities are not on file. A distance of 12 bases separates the germline ends of V and J, which lose 3 bases and 6 bases respectively. Taken from cysteine to phenylalanine, the CDR3 has 14 residues. Only the CDR3 part of the read is kept: 42 bases, read in frame from the first base. Library construction relied on multiplex PCR. This sample was sequenced with an Illumina HiSeq 4000. CDR3 regions were amplified by Arm-PCR with iRepertoire HTBI primers to construct TCR beta libraries. Before sequencing, the PCR products went through gel purification. Concerning the study's data processing: A total of some 60 TRBV and approximately 15 TRBJ segments were identified across samples and were used for gene usage analysis of CDR3 amino acid clonotypes. Filtered high-quality paired reads were merged into contigs using COPE and FqMerger. BLAST was used to align contigs to IMGT TRBV, TRBD and TRBJ reference genes, and CDR3 was defined according to IMGT. Any clonotype with a frequency above 0.1% was classified as a highly expanded clone. Repertoire diversity was measured by Shannon entropy, and V-J evenness by the Gini coefficient. Clonotypes shared by more than one individual were considered public. The public reads were reprocessed in TCRdb via fastp at Q25 and MiXCR, keeping in-frame beta chains. A single entry per CDR3 protein holds the most common genes and DNA from its merged rows. These V and J calls derive from TCRdb rather than the authors' analysis. Counted in this sample were around 430,000 distinct CDR3 sequences; approximately 22% of them appeared once. The ten largest clones add up to roughly 14% of the sample.

This sample is drawn from a study of regulatory T cells in long-lasting Graves disease (dated by TCRdb to the early 2020s). With respect to the entire study: Persistent Graves' disease was defined as antithyroid drug treatment for over 5 years with persistently positive TSH receptor autoantibodies. Persistent Graves' disease patients were compared with newly diagnosed Graves' disease patients by peripheral blood TCR sequencing and RNA sequencing. The study took place in China and was registered as a clinical trial. A total of roughly 35 samples underwent TCR sequencing, from about 13 patients with persistent Graves' disease and some 20 patients with newly diagnosed Graves' disease. Antithyroid drugs had been taken for approximately ten years on average by persistent Graves' disease patients in the clinical cohort.

The sample's time point label is to be understood as: persistent/refractory GD, antithyroid drugs over 5 years with positive TRAb. RNA was extracted from PBMCs in TRIzol for both TCR sequencing and RNA sequencing. Graves' disease was diagnosed according to American Thyroid Association guidelines. The patients came from an endocrinology department in Xi'an, China. From each patient, 8 to 10 milliliters of peripheral blood was collected into an EDTA anticoagulant tube. PBMCs were isolated by Ficoll Paque Plus density gradient separation without further T cell sorting. An Agilent 2100 Bioanalyzer and agarose gel were used to assess RNA quality, and a NanoDrop 2000 was used to measure RNA concentration. Results the study describes overall, beyond this receptor: Only peripheral blood was studied, because thyroid tissue, the primary lesion, was inaccessible. More public clonotypes were shared among persistent patients (under 3,000) than among newly diagnosed patients (roughly 960). Only the TCR beta chain was sequenced and analyzed. Preferential use of TRBV28, TRBJ1-2 and TRBJ2-5 was observed in persistent disease, whereas TRBV20-1 and TRBJ2-1 were favored in newly diagnosed disease. Lower TCR Shannon entropy and fewer highly expanded clones were observed in persistent Graves' disease patients than in newly diagnosed patients, which suggested clonal expansion. The authors noted that the small sample size was a limitation that may lower accuracy.

The chain links TRBV12-3 or TRBV12-4 with TRBJ1-5, with a weak D call of TRBD1 (5 bases match). The sequence was obtained from a female donor with Graves disease. The specimen comprised peripheral blood mononuclear cells (PBMCs), sampled when the disease was refractory, from a patient treated with antithyroid drugs. The CDR3 is CASSFWGGGQPQHF. In nucleotides, the sequence is TGTGCCAGCAGTTTCTGGGGGGGTGGTCAGCCCCAGCATTTT.